This T cell receptor (beta chain) originates from a study of T cells in Graves' hyperthyroidism and ophthalmopathy. Notes on the study in general: Ophthalmopathy and stable hyperthyroidism were separated by a 13 V-J model.

This clonotype has ten or more counts. What it binds is not known. Germline CDR1 GTSNPN, CDR2 SVGIG (reference sequence). The CDR3 has 13 amino acids. The V and J ends lost 4 bases and 8 bases respectively, with 17 bases between them. Uncontrolled infection, other autoimmune disease, pregnancy or lactation barred patients from enrollment. Each diagnosis was grounded in clinical symptoms, serum thyroxine and TRAb, thyroid ultrasound, and orbital computed tomography. RNA transcripts gave rise to amplified TCR beta CDR3 regions. The TCR CDR3 was amplified in a first-round RT-PCR using the HTBI primer set. TCRdb re-called the multiplex PCR reads through MiXCR, storing one row per CDR3 protein. The data contain about 600,000 distinct CDR3 sequences, 13% to 15% of them singletons.

The sample taken for sequencing was blood. The V call is TRBV30, the J call TRBJ1-2; D is perhaps TRBD1 (6 bases). This sequence was found in a woman between 50 and 59 years old with Graves' ophthalmopathy. CDR3: CAWNTGGGAGYTF. The CDR3 DNA reads TGTGCCTGGAACACTGGGGGGGGCGCAGGCTACACCTTC.